What follows is one TCR beta chain and its context. The antigen is not known. The data belong to a study of T cell responses to AZD1222 COVID-19 vaccine. Assay: immunoSEQ multiplex PCR; the TCRdb copy retains only in-frame clones and omits some. Of 200,000 to 250,000 clones in the sample, about 92% were seen once. The CDR3 runs to 13 residues. Germline V gives CDR1 SQVTM, CDR2 ANQGSEA. Trimming removed 4 bases at V and 9 bases at J, with 13 bases between. Study conclusions and caveats: No repertoire was sampled before or during the peak T cell response, only after it. At study baseline, merely roughly 6 AZD1222 recipients were seropositive.

The chain recombines TRBV29-1 with TRBJ1-6, with D tentatively TRBD1 (5 bases). The sequences come from peripheral blood, collected on day 0 of MenACWY control vaccination. This sequence originates from an adult in good health. CDR3 coding DNA: TGCAGCGTTGCCTCGGGGGTTAGTTCACCCCTCCACTTT. Translated, it gives CSVASGVSSPLHF.